Listed below are T cell receptor beta chains from one sample, sequenced in a study of shared clonotypes between healthy human individuals. Generated by immunoSEQ multiplex PCR, the TCRdb table keeps only in-frame clones and is missing some. The sample has millions of clones, just under 95% seen once. The source material was naive CD8+ T cells sorted from blood. Every receptor here comes from a man between 18 and 35 years old in good health. Both conserved end residues are part of each CDR3. The order of the fields is CDR3 DNA, CDR3 protein, J gene, V gene, D gene, clone size. D genes are given only for firm matches. Size is omitted from some rows. Given values are once, few, many or a class for expanded clones.

TGTGCCAGCAGCGTAGGGGGGGCAGGACATATTGAAGCTTTCTTT | CASSVGGAGHIEAFF | TRBJ1-1 | TRBV9 | . | .
TGTGCCAGTAGTCTCCCGATTCTAGGCTACACCTTC | CASSLPILGYTF | TRBJ1-2 | TRBV19 | . | .
TGTGCCAGCAGTGATTTGGACGCCTACGAGCAGTACTTC | CASSDLDAYEQYF | TRBJ2-7 | TRBV2 | . | .
TGTGCCAGCAGTTTCTGGGGGGAGTTAGGGATTAGGACTGAAGCTTTCTTT | CASSFWGELGIRTEAFF | TRBJ1-1 | TRBV28 | . | .
TGTGCCAGCAGCTTAGCAGAACGGGGGGGAGAGACAGATACGCAGTATTTT | CASSLAERGGETDTQYF | TRBJ2-3 | TRBV7-3 | TRBD2 | .
TGTGCCAGCAGTGAAGATAGGCAGGGGATTAGCTCCTACGAGCAGTACTTC | CASSEDRQGISSYEQYF | TRBJ2-7 | TRBV6-1 | . | .
TGTGCCAGCAGCGTGACAGTGAACACTGAAGCTTTCTTT | CASSVTVNTEAFF | TRBJ1-1 | TRBV9 | . | .
TGTGCCAGCAGGCCCCTGGGTGGGAACACTGAAGCTTTCTTT | CASRPLGGNTEAFF | TRBJ1-1 | TRBV27 | . | .
TGTGCCAGCAGTTTACTCCGGCGGGAGCGCACAGATACGCAGTATTTT | CASSLLRRERTDTQYF | TRBJ2-3 | TRBV6-6 | TRBD2 | .
TGTGCCAGCAGTTACGGGACAGGGGTTTCACCCCTCCACTTT | CASSYGTGVSPLHF | TRBJ1-6 | TRBV6-5 | TRBD1 | .
TGTGCCAGCAGTTACTCTTGGACAGTTTCCTACGAGCAGTACTTC | CASSYSWTVSYEQYF | TRBJ2-7 | TRBV6-5 | . | .
TGTGCCAGCAGTTTAGGGGAGTCCTACGAGCAGTACTTC | CASSLGESYEQYF | TRBJ2-7 | TRBV28 | . | .
TGTGCCAGCAGTACAGGGGAAGGAAACACCATATATTTT | CASSTGEGNTIYF | TRBJ1-3 | TRBV7-9 | TRBD1 | .
TGTGCCAGCAGTTTCCAAGGGGACAACTATGGCTACACCTTC | CASSFQGDNYGYTF | TRBJ1-2 | TRBV28 | . | .
TGTGCCAGCAGTGCATGGACAGGATCACCCCTCCACTTT | CASSAWTGSPLHF | TRBJ1-6 | TRBV25-1 | TRBD1 | .
TGTGCCAGCAGTTACGCCCACGGATATGGCTACACCTTC | CASSYAHGYGYTF | TRBJ1-2 | TRBV6-5 | . | .
TGTGCCAGCAGTTTAGTTGGTCGCCAGGAGCAGTACTTC | CASSLVGRQEQYF | TRBJ2-7 | TRBV27 | . | .
TGTGCCAGCAGTGACATCGGACAGGTAATCGGGGGGTCCTACAATGAGCAGTTCTTC | CASSDIGQVIGGSYNEQFF | TRBJ2-1 | TRBV6-4 | . | .
TGTGCCAGCAGTTTATCAGGGGGCTCTGGAAACACCATATATTTT | CASSLSGGSGNTIYF | TRBJ1-3 | TRBV27 | . | once
TGTGCCAGCAGCGCATCTAGCGGGAGCCACGAGCAGTACTTC | CASSASSGSHEQYF | TRBJ2-7 | TRBV9 | TRBD2 | .
TGTGCCAGCAGCCGGACTCAAGCTAACTATGGCTACACCTTC | CASSRTQANYGYTF | TRBJ1-2 | TRBV5-4 | . | .
TGTGCCAGCAGCTTAGGACGCCTGGCGTTGAGGTATGGTGATACGCAGTATTTT | CASSLGRLALRYGDTQYF | TRBJ2-3 | TRBV7-9 | . | .
TGCGCCAGCAGCTTCGACAGTGAGGGCACTGAAGCTTTCTTT | CASSFDSEGTEAFF | TRBJ1-1 | TRBV5-1 | . | .
TGCGCCAGCAGCCCGATCGGGACAGGGGGCTTTGGCTACACCTTC | CASSPIGTGGFGYTF | TRBJ1-2 | TRBV4-1 | TRBD1 | .
TGTGCCAGCAGCTTAGAGCGGAGCTCCTACAATGAGCAGTTCTTC | CASSLERSSYNEQFF | TRBJ2-1 | TRBV11-2 | . | .
TGCGCCAGCAGCCTAGCGGGAGTAGAGGAGACCCAGTACTTC | CASSLAGVEETQYF | TRBJ2-5 | TRBV10-2 | TRBD2 | .
TGCGCCAGCAGCTTGGGCTCGGGGGACTATGGCTACACCTTC | CASSLGSGDYGYTF | TRBJ1-2 | TRBV5-1 | . | .
TGCAGCGTTGAAAGGGGGTTCAATCAGCCCCAGCATTTT | CSVERGFNQPQHF | TRBJ1-5 | TRBV29-1 | . | .
TGTGCCAGCAGTGTTGTAGCGGGGGGGACTGGCACAGATACGCAGTATTTT | CASSVVAGGTGTDTQYF | TRBJ2-3 | TRBV2 | TRBD2 | .
TGTGCCAGCAGTTTACTGGCGTCCCATACGCAGTATTTT | CASSLLASHTQYF | TRBJ2-3 | TRBV27 | . | once
TGTGCCAGCAGCGTTGGGGGATTCGGCACAGATACGCAGTATTTT | CASSVGGFGTDTQYF | TRBJ2-3 | TRBV13 | . | .
TGCGCCAGCAGCCAAGATTCCGAGTCAGGAAACACCATATATTTT | CASSQDSESGNTIYF | TRBJ1-3 | TRBV4-1 | . | .
TGTGCCTGCCACGGGGGGGGATGGGGCACTGAAGCTTTCTTT | CACHGGGWGTEAFF | TRBJ1-1 | TRBV30 | . | .
TGTGCCAGCAGTTTATTTGCAGGGGGCTACGAGCAGTACTTC | CASSLFAGGYEQYF | TRBJ2-7 | TRBV27 | TRBD1 | .
TGCGCCAGCAGCCCGGGACTAGCGGGAGAAGGGGATACGCAGTATTTT | CASSPGLAGEGDTQYF | TRBJ2-3 | TRBV5-1 | TRBD2 | .
TGTGCCAGCAGCCCAAGGACAGGGGGGGACACCGGGGAGCTGTTTTTT | CASSPRTGGDTGELFF | TRBJ2-2 | TRBV7-9 | TRBD1 | .
TGTGCCAGCAGTGAAGAAGTGGGACTGAGGGACACTGAAGCTTTCTTT | CASSEEVGLRDTEAFF | TRBJ1-1 | TRBV6-1 | . | .
TGTGCCAGCAGCCCCGCCGGCCAAGAGACCCAGTACTTC | CASSPAGQETQYF | TRBJ2-5 | TRBV7-9 | . | .
TGCGCCAGCAGCCAAGATCGGTCTAGCGGGTTTAATGAGCAGTTCTTC | CASSQDRSSGFNEQFF | TRBJ2-1 | TRBV4-1 | TRBD2 | .
TGTGCCAGCAGCTTGGTCGTCTGGACCTACGAGCAGTACTTC | CASSLVVWTYEQYF | TRBJ2-7 | TRBV5-5 | . | .
TGTGCCAGCAGCCTAACGAACACCGGGGAGCTGTTTTTT | CASSLTNTGELFF | TRBJ2-2 | TRBV28 | . | .
TGTGCCAGCAGCGCAAAGATGACTAGCGGGAACACCGGGGAGCTGTTTTTT | CASSAKMTSGNTGELFF | TRBJ2-2 | TRBV7-9 | TRBD2 | .
TGTGCCAGCAGTTACGACGGCAACCTTGGTGAGGCTTTCTTT | CASSYDGNLGEAFF | TRBJ1-1 | TRBV6-5 | . | .
TGTGCCAGCAGCGACCATCCGGGTTCACAAGAGACCCAGTACTTC | CASSDHPGSQETQYF | TRBJ2-5 | TRBV9 | . | .
TGTGCCAGCAGCCTCCGGGACGGACTTAACTATGGCTACACCTTC | CASSLRDGLNYGYTF | TRBJ1-2 | TRBV5-4 | . | .
TGTGCCAGCGGGGGGACAGGCTACACTGAAGCTTTCTTT | CASGGTGYTEAFF | TRBJ1-1 | TRBV21-1 | . | .
TGTGCCAGCAGCCAAGTAGGAATAAAGCCCTACGAGCAGTACTTC | CASSQVGIKPYEQYF | TRBJ2-7 | TRBV14 | . | .
TGTGCCAGCAGTCAAGGGACTAGCGGGACCACGAACACCGGGGAGCTGTTTTTT | CASSQGTSGTTNTGELFF | TRBJ2-2 | TRBV7-9 | TRBD2 | .
TGTGCCAGCAGTTTTAGGGGGAGCACCTACGAGCAGTACTTC | CASSFRGSTYEQYF | TRBJ2-7 | TRBV28 | . | .
TGTGCCAGCAGCTTGGACCGAAGCTCCTACGAGCAGTACTTC | CASSLDRSSYEQYF | TRBJ2-7 | TRBV5-6 | . | .
TGTGCCAGCAGTGAACTCTATCCAAGAAGAAGTAAGCTGTACGAGCAGTACTTC | CASSELYPRRSKLYEQYF | TRBJ2-7 | TRBV6-1 | . | .
TGTGCCAGCAGTGATTCCCGCGGTGCGGCAGATACGCAGTATTTT | CASSDSRGAADTQYF | TRBJ2-3 | TRBV2 | . | .
TGTGCCAGCAGCAGGACAGGGGGCTACACCGGGGAGCTGTTTTTT | CASSRTGGYTGELFF | TRBJ2-2 | TRBV13 | TRBD1 | .